One and the same sample provided the 27 T cell receptor beta chains below, sequenced in a study of identical twins' blood T cells. Each CDR3 protein gets one entry after TCRdb re-called the 5' RACE reads with MiXCR. Among roughly 380,000 distinct CDR3 sequences listed, about 28% were seen once. Material: PBMCs. The receptors shown here come from a woman aged 18-55 years in good health.

Only a few counts were recorded for this clonotype. The genes are TRBV2 and TRBJ1-6; a weak D match, TRBD1 (5 bases). The V gene's germline CDR1 is SNHLY and CDR2 FYNNEI. V dropped 10 bases and J dropped 8 bases, with 12 bases sitting between them. The CDR3 consists of 12 residues. CDR3 residues: CATGVGDSPLHF. CDR3 in DNA: TGTGCCACGGGGGTAGGGGATTCACCCCTCCACTTT. Combining the CDR3 with reference TRBV2 and TRBJ1-6 gives the whole variable domain EPEVTQTPSHQVTQMGQEVILRCVPISNHLYFYWYRQILGQKVEFLVSFYNNEISEKSEIFDDQFSVERPDGSNFTLKIRSTKLEDSAMYFCATGVGDSPLHFGNGTRLTVT.

This clonotype is a singleton in its sample. With a much larger clone just one base away, this may be a read error. The gene calls are TRBV20-1 and TRBJ1-1, with TRBD1 matching 12 bases. This CDR3 region has 14 residues. CDR1 and CDR2 from the germline V gene are DFQATT and SNEGSKA (reference sequence). The CDR3 coding sequence is TGCGGTGCAAGGGACAGGGGGCAAAACACTGAAGCTTTCTTT. This encodes CGARDRGQNTEAFF.

This clonotype has more than one count but fewer than ten. The rearrangement uses TRBV6-5 and TRBJ2-7; maybe TRBD1 (5 bases). Trimming cost V 7 bases and J 6 bases, with 22 bases left between them. The CDR3 spans 15 residues. Germline loops: CDR1 MNHEY, CDR2 SVGAGI. The DNA for the CDR3 is TGTGCCAGCACCCCACCTGGGCAGGGTATGGTCGAGCAGTACTTC. Its translation is CASTPPGQGMVEQYF.

The chain combines TRBV6-6 with TRBJ1-2; tentative D call: TRBD1 (5 bases). The V end was cut by 10 bases, the J end by 3 bases, with 12 bases between. The length of the CDR3 is 12 residues. The V gene's germline CDR1 is MNHNY and CDR2 SVGAGI (reference sequence). As DNA, the CDR3 is TGTGCCATCGGGGGGGTCGACTATGGCTACACCTTC. Protein product: CAIGGVDYGYTF.

This clonotype was counted between two and nine times. The rearrangement joins TRBV9 to TRBJ2-7; 8 bases are a match to TRBD1. Trimming cost V 2 bases and J 2 bases; bases outside gene matches: 6. The CDR3 extends over 15 amino acids. Germline assignment: CDR1 SGDLS and CDR2 YYNGEE. In DNA, the CDR3 is TGTGCCAGCAGCGTCTCGGACAGGGTAACCTACGAGCAGTACTTC. This translates into CASSVSDRVTYEQYF.

The gene calls are TRBV7-9 and TRBJ1-1; the D is unclear. CDR3 length equals 11 residues. The V and J ends lost 8 bases and 6 bases respectively, with 10 bases between them. CDR1 is SEHNR, CDR2 FQNEAQ, per germline (reference sequence). This CDR3 reads CASALSAEAFF. CDR3 coding DNA: TGTGCCAGCGCCCTGTCCGCTGAAGCTTTCTTT.

This clonotype was recorded a few times. The chain is built from TRBV11-2 and TRBJ1-2; weak D call: TRBD1 (5 bases). The CDR3 runs 13 residues. Germline loops: CDR1 SGHAT, CDR2 FQNNGV. Trimming shortened V by 5 bases and J by 4 bases, and 11 bases separated the two germline ends. This chain's CDR3 is CASSPIQAYGYTF. CDR3 DNA: TGTGCCAGCAGCCCAATACAGGCCTATGGCTACACCTTC.

This clonotype was counted many times. V gene TRBV29-1 combines with J gene TRBJ1-2, with D perhaps TRBD1 (5 bases). The V gene's germline CDR1 is SQVTM and CDR2 ANQGSEA. The CDR3 length is 12 residues. Trimming left V 4 bases short and J 5 bases short, with 11 bases between. The CDR3 DNA follows: TGCAGCGTTGTCGGGGACGGATATGGCTACACCTTC. Translation: CSVVGDGYGYTF.

This clonotype was picked up many times. The V call is TRBV29-1, the J call TRBJ2-3; D ambiguous. This CDR3 comprises 13 residues. The V end lost 3 bases, the J end lost 6 bases, and 13 bases lay between the germline ends. In germline, CDR1 is SQVTM, CDR2 ANQGSEA. CDR3 nucleotide sequence: TGCAGCGTTGATATCCGTCCGGGCGATACGCAGTATTTT. Amino acids: CSVDIRPGDTQYF.

This rearrangement joins TRBV7-9 to TRBJ1-1, with D tentatively TRBD1 (6 bases). This CDR3 has 13 amino acids. The V end lost 5 bases, the J end lost 11 bases, and 18 bases lay between the germline ends. Germline CDR1 SEHNR, CDR2 FQNEAQ (reference sequence). The CDR3: CASSVAGVAFAFF. In DNA form, the CDR3 reads TGTGCCAGCAGCGTCGCAGGGGTGGCTTTTGCTTTCTTT.

The chain carries TRBV3-1 and TRBJ1-2; D gene unclear. CDR1 is LGHDT and CDR2 is YNNKEL in the germline V gene (reference sequence). V was pared by 1 base and J by 5 bases, with 11 bases between. The CDR3 is 14 amino acids. CDR3 sequence: CASSQVNLQYGYTF. For the CDR3, the DNA is TGTGCCAGCAGCCAAGTTAATCTGCAGTATGGCTACACCTTC.

This chain connects TRBV5-6 to TRBJ1-1; D not certain. Trimming left V 4 bases short and J 6 bases short, with 10 bases between. Germline V gene lookup returns CDR1 SGHDT and CDR2 YYEEEE. This CDR3 is 12 amino acids long. Here the CDR3 reads CASSGVTAEAFF. DNA of the CDR3: TGTGCCAGCAGCGGGGTTACGGCTGAAGCTTTCTTT.

This clonotype was found a few times. CDR3 in DNA: TGTGCCAGCAGCTTAGGACAGAACACAGATACGCAGTATTTT. It yields the protein CASSLGQNTDTQYF. V is TRBV7-2 and J is TRBJ2-3; possibly TRBD1 for D (5 bases). Trimming removed 1 base from V and 2 bases from J, with 7 bases in between. This CDR3 has 14 amino acids. CDR1 is SGHTA and CDR2 is FQGNSA in the germline V gene.

This clonotype was recorded once. This chain connects TRBV10-3 to TRBJ1-1; D might be TRBD1 (5 bases). The CDR3 consists of 15 residues. The V gene's germline CDR1 is ENHRY and CDR2 SYGVKD. Trimming stripped 2 bases from V and 6 bases from J, with 16 bases between. CDR3: CAISEQPGRDAEAFF. CDR3 nucleotide sequence: TGTGCCATCAGTGAGCAGCCAGGGAGGGACGCTGAAGCTTTCTTT.

To note about this clonotype: A much larger clone lies a single base off, so this may be a read error. The V call is TRBV5-1, the J call TRBJ2-2, with D possibly TRBD2 on 5 matching bases. In germline, CDR1 is SGHRS, CDR2 YFSETQ. The CDR3 sequence is 15 residues long. CDR3 amino acids: CASRVIGLNTGELVF. The CDR3 DNA reads TGCGCCAGCAGGGTTATTGGACTGAACACCGGGGAGCTGGTTTTT.

This clonotype has only a few counts. The rearrangement joins TRBV27 to TRBJ1-1; D is perhaps TRBD1 (5 bases). This CDR3 has 13 residues. The V gene's germline CDR1 is MNHEY and CDR2 SMNVEV (reference sequence). Trimming removed 1 base at V and 4 bases at J, with 7 bases between. CDR3 loop: CASSLWGSTEAFF. CDR3 DNA sequence: TGTGCCAGCAGTTTATGGGGCAGCACTGAAGCTTTCTTT.

About this clonotype: This may stem from a read error, because a much larger clone lies one nucleotide away. This sequence joins TRBV5-1 and TRBJ1-2; D gene unclear. In germline, CDR1 is SGHRS, CDR2 YFSETQ. The CDR3 extends over 13 amino acids. The CDR3 bases are TGCGCCAACAGCTCCCGGTTTGACTATGGCTACACCTTC. Protein sequence: CANSSRFDYGYTF.

The CDR3 reads CASSSLILHEQYF. CDR3 in DNA: TGTGCCAGCAGCTCTCTCATCCTCCACGAGCAGTACTTC. The genes are TRBV11-2 and TRBJ2-7; D call uncertain. V gave up 4 bases and J gave up 5 bases, with 12 bases separating them. Germline V CDR1 and CDR2: SGHAT, FQNNGV. CDR3 length: 13 residues.

This clonotype was seen ten or more times. The chain has TRBV25-1 and TRBJ1-3, with D perhaps TRBD1 (5 bases). The ends were cut back, 3 bases at V and 0 bases at J, with 12 bases in the middle. CDR1 is MGHDK, CDR2 SYGVNS, per germline. This CDR3 has 16 amino acids. The CDR3 is CASSEGGRISGNTIYF. Written as DNA, the CDR3 is TGTGCCAGCAGTGAGGGGGGTAGGATCTCTGGAAACACCATATATTTT.

The chain joins TRBV29-1 to TRBJ2-7; D not resolved. The V end lost 4 bases, the J end lost 3 bases, and 19 bases lay between the germline ends. Per the germline V gene, CDR1 is SQVTM and CDR2 is ANQGSEA. CDR3 length: 15 amino acids. CDR3: CSVAESTKRNYEQYF. CDR3 bases: TGCAGCGTTGCCGAAAGCACCAAACGGAACTACGAGCAGTACTTC.

This clonotype was observed a few times. CDR3 in DNA: TGTGCCAGCAGCTTATTCCCCTACAATGAGCAGTTCTTC. Residues: CASSLFPYNEQFF. The rearrangement links TRBV7-9 to TRBJ2-1; D gene ambiguous. There are 13 residues in the CDR3. Per the germline V gene, CDR1 is SEHNR and CDR2 is FQNEAQ (reference sequence). Deletions cut 2 bases from V and 2 bases from J, with 4 bases between.

The gene calls are TRBV20-1 and TRBJ2-7; TRBD2 matches 12 bases. From germline, CDR1 is DFQATT and CDR2 SNEGSKA (reference sequence). The CDR3 covers 18 residues. V was pared by 0 bases and J by 2 bases, with 11 bases of the junction left unmatched. DNA for the CDR3: TGCAGTGCTAGAGATTTGGGACTAGCGGGTTTGGAGGCCTACGAGCAGTACTTC. Translation: CSARDLGLAGLEAYEQYF.

The rearrangement uses TRBV12-3 or TRBV12-4 and TRBJ2-5; TRBD2 matches at 7 bases. The CDR3 runs 14 residues. Losses at the gene ends were 7 bases for V and 2 bases for J; bases not matched to a gene: 7. CDR3 in DNA: TGTGCCAGCACCCTCTGGGGGGGACAAGAGACCCAGTACTTC. Its protein is CASTLWGGQETQYF.

The sample holds one count of this clonotype. The junction shows a germline mismatch at one end, possibly a read error. The V call is TRBV29-1, the J call TRBJ2-7; 8 positions match TRBD1. CDR1 and CDR2 (germline): SQVTM, ANQGSEA. The CDR3 sequence is 13 residues long. The DNA of the CDR3 is TGCGGCGTCCAGGGACAGGCAACCTACGAGCAGTACTTC. Protein sequence: CGVQGQATYEQYF.

This clonotype was observed a few times. The chain has TRBV20-1 and TRBJ2-3; 8 bases map to TRBD2. Per the germline V gene, CDR1 is DFQATT and CDR2 is SNEGSKA (reference sequence). The CDR3 runs to 13 residues. Losses at the gene ends were 7 bases for V and 5 bases for J; bases not matched to a gene: 8. As DNA, the CDR3 is TGCAGTGTTTCTGCCGGGGGGGGAGATACGCAGTATTTT. Translated, it gives CSVSAGGGDTQYF.

This clonotype came up many times. The chain has TRBV29-1 and TRBJ2-3; D may correspond to TRBD1 or TRBD2 (6 bases each). The CDR3 totals 14 residues. With 4 bases removed from V and 5 bases from J, the gap between germline ends came to 16 bases. CDR1 is SQVTM and CDR2 is ANQGSEA in the germline V gene. The CDR3 DNA reads TGCAGCGTTGGGACAGTTCTTAGCGGAGATACGCAGTATTTT. Translated: CSVGTVLSGDTQYF.

This rearrangement joins TRBV12-3 or TRBV12-4 to TRBJ1-2; D is undetermined. Trimming cost V 4 bases and J 7 bases, with 16 bases left between them. The CDR3 covers 14 residues. This chain's CDR3 is CASSSETRFFGYTF. CDR3 in DNA: TGTGCCAGCAGTTCCGAAACGCGTTTCTTTGGCTACACCTTC.